The clone carrying this T cell receptor beta chain was seen only once. Antigen specificity is unknown. These data are taken from a study of T cell responses to AZD1222 COVID-19 vaccine. Study at large: Pooled together were second doses at about 4 or about 12 weeks.

Per germline, CDR1 SGHRS and CDR2 YFSETQ. V shed 0 bases, J shed 4 bases, and the junction held 9 bases outside the gene matches. The CDR3 is 18 amino acids. Overall study findings and caveats: The study found Spike-specific TCR breadth and depth rose after two AZD1222 doses. Clonal diversity may have been underestimated in mostly white British donors. Baseline antibody screening turned up just five to seven seropositive AZD1222 recipients.

Some clones are missing from TCRdb's copy, which holds only in-frame ones; the method was immunoSEQ multiplex PCR. The repertoire holds approximately 130,000 clones, with approximately 92% as singletons. The TCR originated in an adult in good health. Sequences were derived from peripheral blood, sampled on day 0 of AZD1222 vaccination. V is TRBV5-1 and J is TRBJ2-5, with 13 bases lining up with TRBD2. In DNA form, the CDR3 reads TGCGCCAGCAGCTTGGCCGTACTAGCGGGAGGGTTCGGAGAGACCCAGTACTTC. It yields the protein CASSLAVLAGGFGETQYF.